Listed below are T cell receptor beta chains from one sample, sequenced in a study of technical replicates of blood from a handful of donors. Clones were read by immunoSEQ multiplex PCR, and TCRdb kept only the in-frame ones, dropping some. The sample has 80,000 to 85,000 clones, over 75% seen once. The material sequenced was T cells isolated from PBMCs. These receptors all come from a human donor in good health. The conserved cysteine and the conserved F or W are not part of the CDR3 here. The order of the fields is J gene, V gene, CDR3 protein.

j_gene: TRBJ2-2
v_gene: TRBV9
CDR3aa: ASSPRLDPGELF

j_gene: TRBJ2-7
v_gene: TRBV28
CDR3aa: ASGSGSDTSYEQY

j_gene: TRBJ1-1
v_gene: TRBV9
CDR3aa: ASSGRGEGGTGTTEAF

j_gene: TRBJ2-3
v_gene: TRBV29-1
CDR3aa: SVFRGYTDTQY

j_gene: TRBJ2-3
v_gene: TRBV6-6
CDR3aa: ASSSGSTDTQY

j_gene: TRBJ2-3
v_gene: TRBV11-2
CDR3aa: ASSSRASTDTQY

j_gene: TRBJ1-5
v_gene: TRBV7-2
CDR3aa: ASSSRDLYSNQPQH

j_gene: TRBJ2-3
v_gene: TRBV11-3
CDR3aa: ASSLGSSDTQY

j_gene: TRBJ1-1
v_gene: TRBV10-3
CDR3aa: ASADREGTEAF

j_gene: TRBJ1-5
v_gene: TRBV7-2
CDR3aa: ASSFKESQPQH

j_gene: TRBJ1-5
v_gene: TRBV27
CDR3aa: ARERDTFSNQPQH

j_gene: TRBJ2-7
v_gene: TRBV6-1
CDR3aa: ASRRTGPAYEQY

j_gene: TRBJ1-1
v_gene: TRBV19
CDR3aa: ASSILKEANTEAF

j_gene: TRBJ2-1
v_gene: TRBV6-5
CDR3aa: ASSSYGVPGDEQF

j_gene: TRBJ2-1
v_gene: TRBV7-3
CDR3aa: ASSARDRGYNEQF

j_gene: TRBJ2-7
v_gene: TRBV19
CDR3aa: ASSIGSSYEQY

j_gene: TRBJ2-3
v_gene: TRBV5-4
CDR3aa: AVDGGSTDTQY

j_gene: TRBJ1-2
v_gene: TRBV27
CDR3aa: ASSLTPLGTDYGYT

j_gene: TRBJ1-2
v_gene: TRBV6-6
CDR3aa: ASSYSMEVSGA

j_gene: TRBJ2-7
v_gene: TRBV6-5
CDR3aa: ASTSGRSYEQY

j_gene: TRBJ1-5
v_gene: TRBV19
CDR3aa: ASNFGRSSNQPQH

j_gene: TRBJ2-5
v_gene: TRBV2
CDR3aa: ASSFQETQY

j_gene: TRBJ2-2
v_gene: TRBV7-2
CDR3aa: ASSQTRNTGELF

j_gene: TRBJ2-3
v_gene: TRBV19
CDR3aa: ASSTTRGTSGLTDTQY

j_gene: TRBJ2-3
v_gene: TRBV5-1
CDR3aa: ASSLSLSGSTDTQY

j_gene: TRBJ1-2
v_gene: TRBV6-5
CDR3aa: ASSPTARSYGYT

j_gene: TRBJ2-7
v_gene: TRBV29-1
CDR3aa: SVVTGTSEQY

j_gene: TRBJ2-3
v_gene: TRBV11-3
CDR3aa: ASSSLAGGKNTQY

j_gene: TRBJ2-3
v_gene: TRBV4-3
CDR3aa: ASSQDSLPNTDTQY

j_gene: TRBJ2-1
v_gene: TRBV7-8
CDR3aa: ASSLGIPSSYNEQF

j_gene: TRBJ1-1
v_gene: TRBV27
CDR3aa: ASSFWGDTEAF

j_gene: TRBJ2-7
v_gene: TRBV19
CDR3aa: ASSPSPGTDWKY

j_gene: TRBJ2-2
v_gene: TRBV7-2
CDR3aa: ASSQAVNTGELF

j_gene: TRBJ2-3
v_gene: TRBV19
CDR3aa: ASSWGLDTQY

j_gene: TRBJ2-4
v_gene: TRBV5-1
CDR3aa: ASSPDMDQGDYIQY

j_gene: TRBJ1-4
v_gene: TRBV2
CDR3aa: ASSSSLSREKLF

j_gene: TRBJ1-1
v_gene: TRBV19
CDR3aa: ASRKRIEAF

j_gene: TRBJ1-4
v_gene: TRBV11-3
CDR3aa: ASSLDLRDRGKLF